The T cell receptor (beta chain) described here comes from a study of OX40 agonist ivuxolimab in advanced cancers. Background on the study: Intravenous ivuxolimab was administered to patients every 2 weeks at 0.01 to 10 mg/kg.

Points from the study as a whole: Low levels of normalized T-cell clonal expansion also appeared in some nonresponders.

V was pared by 4 bases and J by 2 bases, with 18 bases between. The CDR3 loop spans 17 amino acids. Germline CDR1 is SEHNR and CDR2 is FQNEAQ (reference sequence). The sample holds a few counts of this clone. Its target is not known. TCRdb's copy holds only in-frame clones and misses some; the assay was immunoSEQ multiplex PCR. The sample has some 15,000 clones, about three quarters seen once. The chain carries TRBV7-9 and TRBJ1-3; D possibly corresponds to TRBD1 (5 bases). The sequence came from an adult with an advanced solid tumor such as melanoma, head and neck, liver or kidney cancer. The sequenced sample was CD4+ or CD8+ T cells sorted from blood, obtained in a trial of the OX40 agonist ivuxolimab. CDR3 nucleotide sequence: TGTGCCAGCAGCTCCGGGACGGCCGGCGAGGCTGGAAACACCATATATTTT. It is translated as CASSSGTAGEAGNTIYF.